A single sample gave rise to the 18 T cell receptor beta chains below, sequenced in a study of PD-1 blockade in classical Hodgkin lymphoma. Each patient relapsed following autologous stem cell transplantation, and prior brentuximab vedotin exposure differed. Sequenced by immunoSEQ multiplex PCR; TCRdb stores in-frame clones only, minus some. The table has 70,000 to 80,000 clones, 93% seen once; the top ten hold roughly 8%. Material: peripheral blood mononuclear cells (PBMCs), obtained at baseline. The receptor source for this set is a human donor with classical Hodgkin lymphoma.

The chain joins TRBV25-1 to TRBJ1-5; no definite D call. V gave up 1 base and J gave up 7 bases, with 8 bases separating them. The CDR3 loop spans 13 amino acids. Germline V CDR1 and CDR2: MGHDK, SYGVNS. CDR3 in DNA: TGTGCCAGCAGTGAATCCACCCCCCAGCCCCAGCATTTT. Protein product: CASSESTPQPQHF. Full variable domain (missing parts from reference TRBV25-1 and TRBJ1-5): EADIYQTPRYLVIGTGKKITLECSQTMGHDKMYWYQQDPGMELHLIHYSYGVNSTEKGDLSSESTVSRIRTEHFPLTLESARPSHTSQYLCASSESTPQPQHFGDGTRLSIL.

J is TRBJ2-1 and V is TRBV9, with D hard to call. The CDR3 runs 15 residues. The V end was cut by 0 bases, the J end by 8 bases, with 15 bases between. Germline-derived CDR1 and CDR2 are SGDLS and YYNGEE. CDR3 sequence (DNA): TGTGCCAGCAGCGTAGCCTCATCTCTAGTTTATGAGCAGTTCTTC. Residues: CASSVASSLVYEQFF.

The genes are TRBV2 and TRBJ1-6; the match to TRBD1 covers 11 bases. The CDR3 totals 16 residues. The ends lost 2 bases at V and 9 bases at J; junction bases unmatched: 6. Germline lookup yields CDR1 SNHLY and CDR2 FYNNEI. This CDR3 is CASSERMGQGGSPLHF. CDR3 bases: TGTGCCAGCAGTGAAAGGATGGGACAGGGGGGTTCACCCCTCCACTTT.

The chain joins TRBV6-1 to TRBJ1-2; D is undetermined. Germline loops: CDR1 MNHNS, CDR2 SASEGT. With 5 bases removed from V and 6 bases from J, the gap between germline ends came to 16 bases. This CDR3 comprises 14 residues. The CDR3 reads CASSPNFEVDGYTF. For the CDR3, the DNA is TGTGCCAGCAGTCCTAACTTTGAGGTCGATGGCTACACCTTC.

The CDR3 DNA is TGTGCCAGCAGCTCCAGGGACAGGGTCACCGGGGAGCTGTTTTTT. Translation: CASSSRDRVTGELFF. The chain combines TRBV7-3 with TRBJ2-2; TRBD1 matches at 9 bases. The length of the CDR3 is 15 residues. Germline V gene sequence: CDR1 SGHTA, CDR2 FQGTGA. After removal of 4 bases from V and 4 bases from J, the junction contained 4 bases not matched to a gene.

This chain connects TRBV9 to TRBJ2-2; D unclear. This CDR3 comprises 17 residues. Trimming removed 3 bases from V and 6 bases from J, with 21 bases in between. Germline loops: CDR1 SGDLS, CDR2 YYNGEE. CDR3 region: CASSEAPWGRAAGELFF. DNA of the CDR3: TGTGCCAGCAGCGAGGCTCCCTGGGGAAGGGCGGCCGGGGAGCTGTTTTTT. The full variable domain, with the rest looked up from reference TRBV9 and TRBJ2-2, is DSGVTQTPKHLITATGQRVTLRCSPRSGDLSVYWYQQSLDQGLQFLIQYYNGEERAKGNILERFSAQQFPDLHSELNLSSLELGDSALYFCASSEAPWGRAAGELFFGEGSRLTVL.

The chain recombines TRBV15 with TRBJ2-3; D remains unclear. Germline CDR1 reads LNHNV; CDR2 reads YYDKDF (reference sequence). This CDR3 comprises 14 residues. V was pared by 1 base and J by 1 base, with 6 bases between. The CDR3 is CATSRVPGTDTQYF. The CDR3 DNA reads as TGTGCCACCAGCAGAGTCCCGGGCACAGATACGCAGTATTTT.

The gene calls are TRBV9 and TRBJ1-2, with D tentatively TRBD1 (6 bases). The CDR3 extends over 14 amino acids. The germline V gene has CDR1 SGDLS and CDR2 YYNGEE. V lost 0 bases and J lost 5, with 11 bases in between. CDR3 in amino acids: CASSVGQGYYGYTF. In DNA, the CDR3 is TGTGCCAGCAGCGTAGGGCAGGGGTATTATGGCTACACCTTC.

The rearrangement uses TRBV2 and TRBJ1-5; 7 bases match TRBD1. The CDR3 has 18 amino acids. V dropped 5 bases and J dropped 6; count of bases not matched to a gene: 19. The germline V gene encodes CDR1 SNHLY and CDR2 FYNNEI. CDR3 in DNA: TGTGCCAGCAGTAGCGAGGACAGGTGGGGGATCGATAGTCAGCCCCAGCATTTT. Translated, it gives CASSSEDRWGIDSQPQHF.

As concerns this clone: As the CDR3 is not closed by the conserved phenylalanine or tryptophan, this likely results from a read error. The limits of the CDR3 on the DNA are not certain, so only TCRdb's listed CDR3 is given. The chain links TRBV6-1 to TRBJ1-3. The CDR3 sequence runs 13 residues, both termini included. Germline V gene sequence: CDR1 MNHNS, CDR2 SASEGT. The CDR3 spells CASSEELQSSSLL.

This sequence joins TRBV19 and TRBJ1-1, with D tentatively TRBD1 (5 bases). Germline lookup yields CDR1 LNHDA and CDR2 SQIVND (reference sequence). V was clipped by 4 bases and J by 4 bases, with 16 bases between them. This CDR3 is built from 15 residues. CDR3 amino acids: CASSNFAGIGTEAFF. CDR3 nucleotide sequence: TGTGCCAGTAGTAACTTCGCAGGGATAGGCACTGAAGCTTTCTTT.

In DNA, the CDR3 is TGTGCCAGCACACAGGGGGACTATGGCTACACCTTC. Translation gives CASTQGDYGYTF. The chain recombines TRBV6-5 with TRBJ1-2, with 8 bases that match TRBD1. Germline values: CDR1 MNHEY, CDR2 SVGAGI. The CDR3 is made up of 12 amino acids. The junction had 1 base not matched to a gene; V was cut back by 7 bases and J by 3 bases.

The chain couples TRBV6-4 to TRBJ2-3; TRBD1 matches 10 bases. This CDR3 spans 15 amino acids. Germline CDR1 MRHNA, CDR2 SNTAGT. After removal of 5 bases from V and 1 base from J, the junction contained 3 bases not matched to a gene. The CDR3 here is CASSIGTGGTDTQYF. CDR3 coding DNA: TGTGCCAGCAGTATCGGGACAGGGGGCACAGATACGCAGTATTTT.

This clone was picked up one time. The chain is built from TRBV6-5 and TRBJ1-1, with D tentatively TRBD1 (6 bases). Germline CDR1 reads MNHEY; CDR2 reads SVGAGI. V was cut by 5 bases and J by 4 bases, with 11 bases left in between. This CDR3 spans 13 amino acids. The CDR3 nucleotides are TGTGCCAGCAGTCACAGGGATTCCACTGAAGCTTTCTTT. It encodes CASSHRDSTEAFF.

The chain couples TRBV28 to TRBJ1-5; D remains unclear. The germline V gene has CDR1 MDHEN and CDR2 SYDVKM. With 6 bases removed from V and 10 bases from J, the gap between germline ends came to 19 bases. The CDR3 runs to 14 residues. The CDR3 DNA reads as TGTGCCAGCAGCAACGGACGGGAGGCCTCACCCCAGCATTTT. Translation: CASSNGREASPQHF.

This clone is a singleton in its sample. The chain carries TRBV28 and TRBJ2-3; D gene unclear. Trimming removed 2 bases at V and 2 bases at J, with 8 bases between. The CDR3 length is 14 residues. From germline, CDR1 is MDHEN and CDR2 SYDVKM. CDR3 sequence reads: CASSLVGNTDTQYF. CDR3 nucleotides: TGTGCCAGCAGTTTAGTGGGAAACACAGATACGCAGTATTTT.

In its sample, this clone was seen once. The chain carries TRBV6-5 and TRBJ2-7, with 9 positions matching TRBD1. The germline CDR1 and CDR2 sequences are MNHEY and SVGAGI. The CDR3 extends over 14 amino acids. The J segment lost 5 bases and the V segment lost 5 bases, leaving 7 bases of the junction unmatched. The CDR3 coding sequence is TGTGCCAGCAGTCCCGGGACAGGGAATCACGAGCAGTACTTC. Protein: CASSPGTGNHEQYF.

The chain couples TRBV5-6 to TRBJ2-3; perhaps D is TRBD1 or TRBD2 (5 bases each). Trimming removed 4 bases from V and 2 bases from J, with 11 bases in between. The CDR3 sequence is 14 residues long. Germline V lookup: CDR1 SGHDT, CDR2 YYEEEE. CDR3 in DNA: TGTGCCAGCAGCGAGGGACCAACCACAGATACGCAGTATTTT. This codes for CASSEGPTTDTQYF.